This is a list of T cell receptor beta chains from one sample in a study of chemoradiotherapy in HPV16-positive cancers. Repertoires were generated with immunoSEQ multiplex PCR, while TCRdb's copy carries only in-frame clones and drops some. The table has around 23,000 clones, roughly 90% seen once. Sequencing was performed on blood, taken from a patient who underwent chemoradiotherapy. Receptor source: a human donor with HPV-associated anogenital cancer. CDR3s include the opening cysteine and the closing phenylalanine or tryptophan. Fields, in order: V gene, J gene, clone size, D gene, CDR3 DNA, CDR3 protein. A D gene is named only where the DNA matches it firmly. Rows may omit the clone size; those that give it use once, few, many or a size class.

>TRBV5-1|TRBJ1-1|NA|NA
TGCGCCAGCGACTTTGGAAACGGGCGGACTGAAGCTTTCTTT
CASDFGNGRTEAFF
>TRBV6-1|TRBJ2-3|NA|TRBD2
TGTGCCAGCAGGGAGCGGGGGGGGTTCGCAGATACGCAGTATTTT
CASRERGGFADTQYF
>TRBV2|TRBJ2-1|few|NA
TGTGCCAGCAGTGAGGGACCCAATGAGCAGTTCTTC
CASSEGPNEQFF
>TRBV27|TRBJ2-3|NA|TRBD2
TGTGCCAGCAGGACTAGCGGCACAGATACGCAGTATTTT
CASRTSGTDTQYF
>TRBV6-1|TRBJ2-1|NA|NA
TGTGCCAGCAGTGATCTAGGGTCGTGGGAGCAGTTCTTC
CASSDLGSWEQFF
>TRBV9|TRBJ1-2|once|TRBD1
TGTGCCAGCAGCGTAGCCCTGACAGGGCACGGCTACACCTTC
CASSVALTGHGYTF
>TRBV5-1|TRBJ2-3|NA|NA
TGCGCCAGCAACCTCAGGGGCTTACCGACAGATACGCAGTATTTT
CASNLRGLPTDTQYF
>TRBV5-1|TRBJ1-1|NA|TRBD1
TGCGCCAGCAGCGTACGGACAGGGGCGAACACTGAAGCTTTCTTT
CASSVRTGANTEAFF
>TRBV23-1|TRBJ1-4|NA|NA
TGCGCCAGCAGTCAATCCCGGGACCCTAATGAAAAACTGTTTTTT
CASSQSRDPNEKLFF
>TRBV6-6|TRBJ1-5|NA|NA
TGTTCGGCCCGGGGAGGGAGCAATCAGCCCCAGCATTTT
CSARGGSNQPQHF
>TRBV29-1|TRBJ1-1|NA|NA
TGCAGCGTCCTTCGATGGAACACTGAAGCTTTCTTT
CSVLRWNTEAFF
>TRBV27|TRBJ1-3|NA|NA
TGTGCCAGCAGTGCACAGGGAACCTCTGGAAACACCATATATTTT
CASSAQGTSGNTIYF
>TRBV5-1|TRBJ1-5|NA|TRBD1
TGCGCCAGCAGCTTGGGGGGACAGGATTTGCCTAATCAGCCCCAGCATTTT
CASSLGGQDLPNQPQHF
>TRBV2|TRBJ2-3|once|NA
TGTGCCAGCACTAAAGGGGTTTTTGCAGATACGCAGTATTTT
CASTKGVFADTQYF
>TRBV6-1|TRBJ2-5|NA|TRBD2
TGTGCCAGTAAGCGGGGGGGTATCCAAGAGACCCAGTACTTC
CASKRGGIQETQYF
>TRBV5-4|TRBJ2-6|NA|NA
TGTGCCAGCAGCAACAATTTAACCCCGGGTTCTGGGGCCAACGTCCTGACTTTC
CASSNNLTPGSGANVLTF
>TRBV9|TRBJ1-2|NA|NA
TGTGCCAGCAGGGTAGGGGACCGAACTAACTATGGCTACACCTTC
CASRVGDRTNYGYTF
>TRBV30|TRBJ2-1|NA|NA
TGTGCCTGGAGTGCTAGAAGAGGGCCCGGCAATGAGCAGTTCTTC
CAWSARRGPGNEQFF
>TRBV27|TRBJ1-2|medium-sized|NA
TGTGCCAGCAGTTTACCGGGATTCTATGGCTACACCTTC
CASSLPGFYGYTF
>TRBV2|TRBJ2-3|NA|TRBD2
TGTGCCAGCAGTGTACGTAGCGGGGGTAGAGATACGCAGTATTTT
CASSVRSGGRDTQYF
>TRBV5-1|TRBJ1-6|NA|NA
TGCGCCAGCAGCCTCGATACAGGGACCAAGATGAGTTCACCCCTCCACTTT
CASSLDTGTKMSSPLHF
>TRBV5-1|TRBJ1-2|once|NA
TGCGCCAGCAGCTTGGGGGGAATGAGGGGCTACACCTTC
CASSLGGMRGYTF
>TRBV11-2|TRBJ2-7|NA|TRBD1
TGTGCCAGCAGCTTATCCAGGGGGCGCCACGAGCAGTACTTC
CASSLSRGRHEQYF
>TRBV30|TRBJ2-3|NA|NA
TGTGCCTGGAGTGGACACAAGGCAGATACGCAGTATTTT
CAWSGHKADTQYF
>TRBV19|TRBJ1-2|once|NA
TGTGCCAGTAGTATGTGGGGAAATGGCTACACCTTC
CASSMWGNGYTF
>TRBV19|TRBJ2-3|once|NA
TGTGCCAGTAGTATGAGTGGGGGATACACAGATACGCAGTATTTT
CASSMSGGYTDTQYF
>TRBV5-8|TRBJ2-5|NA|TRBD1
TGTGCCAGCAGCCCCCCGCCGGGACAGGGAAGGGAGACCCAGTACTTC
CASSPPPGQGRETQYF
>TRBV5-6|TRBJ1-3|once|NA
TGTGCCAGCACGAGAGGACCCCTCTCTGGAAACACCATATATTTT
CASTRGPLSGNTIYF
>TRBV10-1|TRBJ1-6|NA|NA
TGCGCCAGCAGTGAGACCTTGAATTCACCCCTCCACTTT
CASSETLNSPLHF
>TRBV18|TRBJ2-5|NA|TRBD2
TGTGCCAGCTCCCGGGGAGGGGAAGAGACCCAGTACTTC
CASSRGGEETQYF